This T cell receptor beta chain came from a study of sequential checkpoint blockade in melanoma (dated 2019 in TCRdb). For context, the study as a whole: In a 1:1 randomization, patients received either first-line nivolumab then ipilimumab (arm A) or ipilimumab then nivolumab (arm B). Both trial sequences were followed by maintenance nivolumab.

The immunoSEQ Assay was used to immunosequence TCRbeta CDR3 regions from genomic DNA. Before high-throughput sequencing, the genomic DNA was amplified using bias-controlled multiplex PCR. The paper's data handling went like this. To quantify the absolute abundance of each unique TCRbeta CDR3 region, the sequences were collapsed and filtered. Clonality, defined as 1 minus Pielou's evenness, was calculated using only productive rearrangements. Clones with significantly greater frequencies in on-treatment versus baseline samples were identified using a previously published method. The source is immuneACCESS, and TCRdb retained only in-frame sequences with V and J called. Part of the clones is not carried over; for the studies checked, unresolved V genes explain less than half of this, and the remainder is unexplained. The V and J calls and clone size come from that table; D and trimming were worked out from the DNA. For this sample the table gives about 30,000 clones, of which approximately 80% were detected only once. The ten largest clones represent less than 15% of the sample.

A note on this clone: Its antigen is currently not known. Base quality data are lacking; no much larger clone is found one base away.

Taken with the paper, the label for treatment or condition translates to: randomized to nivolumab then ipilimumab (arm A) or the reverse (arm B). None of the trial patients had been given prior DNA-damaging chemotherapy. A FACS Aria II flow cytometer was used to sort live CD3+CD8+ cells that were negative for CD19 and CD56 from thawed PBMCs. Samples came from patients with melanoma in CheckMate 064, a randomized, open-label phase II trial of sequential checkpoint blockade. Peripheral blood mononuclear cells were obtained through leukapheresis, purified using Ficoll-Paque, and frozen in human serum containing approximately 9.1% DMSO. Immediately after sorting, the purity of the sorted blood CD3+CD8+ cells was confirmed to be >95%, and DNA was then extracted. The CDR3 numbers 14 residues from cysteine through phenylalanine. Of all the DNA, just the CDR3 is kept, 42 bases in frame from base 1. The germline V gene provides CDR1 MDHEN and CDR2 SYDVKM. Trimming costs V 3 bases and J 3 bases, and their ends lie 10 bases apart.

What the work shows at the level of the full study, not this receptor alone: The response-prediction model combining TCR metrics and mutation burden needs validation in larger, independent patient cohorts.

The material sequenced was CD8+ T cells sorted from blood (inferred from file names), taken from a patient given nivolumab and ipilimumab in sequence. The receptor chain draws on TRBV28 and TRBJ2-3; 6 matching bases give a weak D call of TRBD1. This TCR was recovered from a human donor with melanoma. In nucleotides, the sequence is TGTGCCAGCAGTTTCCGACAGGAGACAGATACGCAGTATTTT. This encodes CASSFRQETDTQYF.